The clone carrying this T cell receptor beta chain was observed once. The antigen remains undetermined. Amplified material comprised TCR beta CDR3 regions derived from RNA transcripts. Second-round multiplex PCR came after a first-round RT-PCR that employed HTBI primers. MiXCR was run by TCRdb on the multiplex PCR reads, yielding one entry per CDR3 protein. The table has roughly 500,000 distinct CDR3 sequences, approximately 15% seen once; the top ten hold more than 8.5%. V dropped 5 bases and J dropped 3 bases, with 13 bases sitting between them. Per germline, CDR1 MNHNS and CDR2 SASEGT. This CDR3 is 14 amino acids long. This sample is drawn from a study of Graves' ophthalmopathy and Graves' hyperthyroidism. Findings and caveats of the study: A 13-signature model separated ophthalmopathy from stable hyperthyroidism, just over 85% sensitivity, just over 80% specificity.

The chain combines TRBV6-1 with TRBJ1-2, with D tentatively TRBD1 (5 bases). The sample was blood. This TCR was recovered from a young woman with Graves' ophthalmopathy. CDR3 bases: TGTGCCAGCAGTACCCAGGGTAGGGACTATGGCTACACCTTC. The encoded protein is CASSTQGRDYGYTF.